A selection of T cell receptor beta chains follows, all from one sample in a study of cytomegalovirus exposure and HLA in healthy donors. Only in-frame clones appear in the TCRdb table, and some are missing; sequencing was by immunoSEQ multiplex PCR. The sample records about 93,000 clones, over 75% being singletons. Sequenced sample: PBMCs. The receptors originated from a man aged 50 to 59 in good health and CMV-seronegative. CDR3s include the opening cysteine and the closing phenylalanine or tryptophan. Each record gives: D gene, clone size, V gene, J gene, CDR3 protein, CDR3 DNA. D genes are given only for firm matches. Not all rows give a size; the values are once, few, many and, for expanded clones, a class.

d_gene: TRBD2; abundance: few; v_gene: TRBV7-9; j_gene: TRBJ2-1; CDR3aa: CASSPTSGRRYNEQFF; CDR3nt: TGTGCCAGCAGCCCTACTAGCGGGAGGCGGTACAATGAGCAGTTCTTC
d_gene: -; abundance: -; v_gene: TRBV19; j_gene: TRBJ2-3; CDR3aa: CASSIEKGITTDTQYF; CDR3nt: TGTGCCAGTAGTATAGAAAAGGGGATAACGACAGATACGCAGTATTTT
d_gene: -; abundance: once; v_gene: TRBV10-3; j_gene: TRBJ1-2; CDR3aa: CAIMSRGLEAF; CDR3nt: TGTGCCATCATGAGCAGGGGTCTAGAAGCCTTC
d_gene: TRBD2; abundance: -; v_gene: TRBV6-5; j_gene: TRBJ2-7; CDR3aa: CASSYSIERGGYEQYF; CDR3nt: TGTGCCAGCAGTTACTCGATTGAGCGGGGGGGATACGAGCAGTACTTC
d_gene: -; abundance: -; v_gene: TRBV28; j_gene: TRBJ1-2; CDR3aa: CASSLGRSSDTF; CDR3nt: TGTGCCAGCAGTTTAGGACGCAGTAGCGACACCTTC
d_gene: TRBD2; abundance: few; v_gene: TRBV4-2; j_gene: TRBJ2-7; CDR3aa: CASSTGLANEQYF; CDR3nt: TGTGCCAGCAGTACGGGACTAGCGAACGAGCAGTACTTC
d_gene: TRBD1; abundance: -; v_gene: TRBV9; j_gene: TRBJ2-1; CDR3aa: CASSVAGTGGTYEQFF; CDR3nt: TGTGCCAGCAGCGTAGCCGGGACAGGGGGCACCTATGAGCAGTTCTTC
d_gene: TRBD1; abundance: once; v_gene: TRBV28; j_gene: TRBJ1-6; CDR3aa: CASSSHRQGVYNSPLHF; CDR3nt: TGTGCCAGCAGTTCTCATAGACAGGGAGTTTATAATTCACCCCTCCACTTT
d_gene: -; abundance: -; v_gene: TRBV4-1; j_gene: TRBJ2-7; CDR3aa: CASSQVTTGRREQYF; CDR3nt: TGCGCCAGCAGCCAAGTGACTACTGGAAGACGCGAGCAGTACTTC
d_gene: -; abundance: -; v_gene: TRBV19; j_gene: TRBJ2-7; CDR3aa: CASSISLHPRYEQYF; CDR3nt: TGTGCCAGTAGTATCTCACTCCACCCGCGCTACGAGCAGTACTTC
d_gene: -; abundance: -; v_gene: TRBV28; j_gene: TRBJ1-2; CDR3aa: CASRGLAVTNYGYTF; CDR3nt: TGTGCCAGCAGGGGGCTAGCGGTCACTAACTATGGCTACACCTTC
d_gene: TRBD2; abundance: -; v_gene: TRBV7-9; j_gene: TRBJ2-1; CDR3aa: CASSLLAKHSYNEQFF; CDR3nt: TGTGCCAGCAGTTTACTAGCGAAACACTCCTACAATGAGCAGTTCTTC
d_gene: -; abundance: -; v_gene: TRBV28; j_gene: TRBJ1-2; CDR3aa: CASSTSGGTLGYTF; CDR3nt: TGTGCCAGCAGTACATCAGGAGGGACCTTAGGCTACACCTTC
d_gene: TRBD1; abundance: -; v_gene: TRBV5-1; j_gene: TRBJ2-5; CDR3aa: CASSLGTGDQETQYF; CDR3nt: TGCGCCAGCAGCCTCGGGACAGGCGATCAAGAGACCCAGTACTTC
d_gene: TRBD2; abundance: -; v_gene: TRBV7-6; j_gene: TRBJ2-5; CDR3aa: CASSLGRLAGGRGETQYF; CDR3nt: TGTGCCAGCAGCTTAGGGCGACTAGCGGGAGGAAGAGGAGAGACCCAGTACTTC
d_gene: -; abundance: -; v_gene: TRBV5-8; j_gene: TRBJ1-1; CDR3aa: CASSLAGTINTEAFF; CDR3nt: TGTGCCAGCAGCTTGGCGGGGACAATAAACACTGAAGCTTTCTTT
d_gene: TRBD2; abundance: once; v_gene: TRBV11-2; j_gene: TRBJ2-2; CDR3aa: CASSLGAGAGGELFF; CDR3nt: TGTGCCAGCAGCTTGGGTGCGGGAGCGGGCGGGGAGCTGTTTTTT
d_gene: -; abundance: -; v_gene: TRBV28; j_gene: TRBJ2-5; CDR3aa: CASSLGQQETQYF; CDR3nt: TGTGCCAGCAGTTTAGGGCAGCAAGAGACCCAGTACTTC
d_gene: -; abundance: -; v_gene: TRBV7-2; j_gene: TRBJ1-1; CDR3aa: CASSAQGVRAFF; CDR3nt: TGTGCCAGCAGCGCCCAGGGTGTACGGGCTTTCTTT
d_gene: TRBD2; abundance: -; v_gene: TRBV27; j_gene: TRBJ2-3; CDR3aa: CASSPTARRSGLAADVRVTQYF; CDR3nt: TGTGCCAGCAGTCCCACTGCGAGGCGTTCAGGACTAGCGGCGGATGTGCGGGTTACGCAGTATTTT
d_gene: -; abundance: -; v_gene: TRBV7-9; j_gene: TRBJ1-2; CDR3aa: CASSLALGGKDGYTF; CDR3nt: TGTGCCAGCAGCTTAGCGCTAGGGGGTAAGGATGGCTACACCTTC
d_gene: -; abundance: medium-sized; v_gene: TRBV10-3; j_gene: TRBJ1-4; CDR3aa: CAISGDGGVGEKLFF; CDR3nt: TGTGCCATCAGTGGAGACGGGGGTGTAGGTGAAAAACTGTTTTTT
d_gene: -; abundance: many; v_gene: TRBV7-2; j_gene: TRBJ2-1; CDR3aa: CASSQNGGAEQFF; CDR3nt: TGTGCCAGCAGCCAAAATGGCGGAGCTGAGCAGTTCTTC
d_gene: TRBD1; abundance: -; v_gene: TRBV6-7; j_gene: TRBJ1-2; CDR3aa: CASSYSTPGQGVCYGYTF; CDR3nt: TGTGCCAGCAGTTACTCGACCCCGGGACAGGGGGTTTGCTATGGCTACACCTTC
d_gene: -; abundance: -; v_gene: TRBV10-3; j_gene: TRBJ1-1; CDR3aa: CAISATVNTEAFF; CDR3nt: TGTGCCATCAGCGCTACAGTGAACACTGAAGCTTTCTTT
d_gene: TRBD2; abundance: -; v_gene: TRBV4-3; j_gene: TRBJ2-1; CDR3aa: CASSGGRATEQFF; CDR3nt: TGCGCCAGCAGCGGCGGGAGGGCCACTGAGCAGTTCTTC
d_gene: TRBD1; abundance: -; v_gene: TRBV5-4; j_gene: TRBJ1-1; CDR3aa: CASSTQQGAVTEAFF; CDR3nt: TGTGCCAGCAGCACACAACAGGGGGCGGTCACTGAAGCTTTCTTT
d_gene: -; abundance: -; v_gene: TRBV4-3; j_gene: TRBJ2-7; CDR3aa: CASSQATGAYEQYF; CDR3nt: TGCGCCAGCAGCCAAGCGACAGGAGCTTACGAGCAGTACTTC
d_gene: TRBD2; abundance: -; v_gene: TRBV7-2; j_gene: TRBJ2-7; CDR3aa: CASSLGWSSSGVHSYEQYF; CDR3nt: TGTGCCAGCAGCTTAGGATGGTCGTCTAGCGGGGTCCACTCCTACGAGCAGTACTTC
d_gene: -; abundance: once; v_gene: TRBV5-1; j_gene: TRBJ2-6; CDR3aa: CASSLLSGANVLTF; CDR3nt: TGCGCCAGCAGCCTCCTCTCTGGGGCCAACGTCCTGACTTTC
d_gene: TRBD2; abundance: -; v_gene: TRBV10-1; j_gene: TRBJ2-1; CDR3aa: CASSYGRYNEQFF; CDR3nt: TGCGCCAGCTCCTACGGGAGGTACAATGAGCAGTTCTTC
d_gene: -; abundance: -; v_gene: TRBV7-2; j_gene: TRBJ2-1; CDR3aa: CASSSTGTSDNEQFF; CDR3nt: TGTGCCAGCAGCTCTACCGGGACTTCGGACAATGAGCAGTTCTTC
d_gene: TRBD1; abundance: -; v_gene: TRBV10-1; j_gene: TRBJ2-3; CDR3aa: CASSRQGGDTQYF; CDR3nt: TGCGCCAGCAGCAGACAGGGGGGAGATACGCAGTATTTT
d_gene: -; abundance: -; v_gene: TRBV18; j_gene: TRBJ2-7; CDR3aa: CASSIIGRGISYEQYF; CDR3nt: TGTGCCAGCTCCATCATCGGCAGGGGTATATCCTACGAGCAGTACTTC
d_gene: -; abundance: -; v_gene: TRBV5-1; j_gene: TRBJ2-7; CDR3aa: CASSSQVPIYEQYF; CDR3nt: TGCGCCAGCAGCTCGCAGGTCCCAATCTACGAGCAGTACTTC
d_gene: -; abundance: -; v_gene: TRBV6-1; j_gene: TRBJ2-1; CDR3aa: CASSVRETSYNEQFF; CDR3nt: TGTGCCAGCAGTGTTCGGGAGACCTCCTACAATGAGCAGTTCTTC
d_gene: -; abundance: -; v_gene: TRBV29-1; j_gene: TRBJ1-1; CDR3aa: CSVESRNTEAFF; CDR3nt: TGCAGCGTTGAGTCTAGGAACACTGAAGCTTTCTTT
d_gene: -; abundance: -; v_gene: TRBV27; j_gene: TRBJ1-6; CDR3aa: CASRINRDSPLHF; CDR3nt: TGTGCCAGCAGGATTAACAGGGATTCACCCCTCCACTTT
d_gene: TRBD2; abundance: -; v_gene: TRBV7-9; j_gene: TRBJ2-7; CDR3aa: CASSLGLAGDSEQYF; CDR3nt: TGTGCCAGCAGCTTAGGGCTAGCGGGAGACTCCGAGCAGTACTTC
d_gene: TRBD1; abundance: -; v_gene: TRBV5-5; j_gene: TRBJ1-3; CDR3aa: CASSRTGPSGNTIYF; CDR3nt: TGTGCCAGCAGTAGGACAGGGCCCTCTGGAAACACCATATATTTT
d_gene: -; abundance: few; v_gene: TRBV5-1; j_gene: TRBJ2-5; CDR3aa: CASSLGQGQQETQYF; CDR3nt: TGCGCCAGCAGCCTGGGGCAGGGCCAACAAGAGACCCAGTACTTC
d_gene: -; abundance: once; v_gene: TRBV10-2; j_gene: TRBJ2-3; CDR3aa: CASRGGLGSTDTQYF; CDR3nt: TGCGCCAGCAGGGGGGGGCTGGGAAGCACAGATACGCAGTATTTT
d_gene: -; abundance: -; v_gene: TRBV9; j_gene: TRBJ2-3; CDR3aa: CASSPRSEHVDTQYF; CDR3nt: TGTGCCAGCAGCCCCCGGTCGGAGCATGTAGATACGCAGTATTTT
d_gene: -; abundance: few; v_gene: TRBV5-1; j_gene: TRBJ2-2; CDR3aa: CASSWGDRDTGELFF; CDR3nt: TGCGCCAGCAGCTGGGGGGACAGAGACACCGGGGAGCTGTTTTTT
d_gene: -; abundance: -; v_gene: TRBV5-1; j_gene: TRBJ1-5; CDR3aa: CASSSPRGGARSSNQPQHF; CDR3nt: TGCGCCAGCAGCTCCCCGAGGGGGGGGGCTAGGAGTAGCAATCAGCCCCAGCATTTT
d_gene: TRBD1; abundance: -; v_gene: TRBV6-6; j_gene: TRBJ2-4; CDR3aa: CASRSNRGGSKNIQYF; CDR3nt: TGTGCCAGCAGGTCAAACAGGGGCGGATCCAAAAACATTCAGTACTTC
d_gene: TRBD2; abundance: -; v_gene: TRBV9; j_gene: TRBJ2-3; CDR3aa: CASSYSGRASDTQYF; CDR3nt: TGTGCCAGCAGCTATAGCGGGAGGGCCTCAGATACGCAGTATTTT
d_gene: TRBD2; abundance: -; v_gene: TRBV29-1; j_gene: TRBJ2-3; CDR3aa: CSVAGTSINTQYF; CDR3nt: TGCAGCGTTGCCGGGACTAGCATAAATACGCAGTATTTT
d_gene: -; abundance: -; v_gene: TRBV18; j_gene: TRBJ2-1; CDR3aa: CASSPSGGPYNEQFF; CDR3nt: TGTGCCAGCTCTCCTTCTGGGGGCCCCTACAATGAGCAGTTCTTC
d_gene: TRBD1; abundance: -; v_gene: TRBV29-1; j_gene: TRBJ2-7; CDR3aa: CSVEAYGQGPHAAYEQYF; CDR3nt: TGCAGCGTTGAAGCTTACGGACAGGGGCCTCATGCCGCCTACGAGCAGTACTTC
d_gene: TRBD2; abundance: -; v_gene: TRBV4-1; j_gene: TRBJ2-1; CDR3aa: CASSPTGTSGSGEQFF; CDR3nt: TGCGCCAGCAGTCCTACCGGGACTAGCGGGAGTGGTGAGCAGTTCTTC
d_gene: -; abundance: -; v_gene: TRBV25-1; j_gene: TRBJ1-2; CDR3aa: CASSGPGQSNYGYTF; CDR3nt: TGTGCCAGCAGTGGCCCAGGACAGTCTAACTATGGCTACACCTTC
d_gene: TRBD1; abundance: -; v_gene: TRBV18; j_gene: TRBJ2-7; CDR3aa: CASSPRFGTGAYEQYF; CDR3nt: TGTGCCAGCTCACCACGATTCGGGACAGGGGCCTACGAGCAGTACTTC
d_gene: -; abundance: -; v_gene: TRBV6-4; j_gene: TRBJ2-4; CDR3aa: CANKTVGGPKNIQYF; CDR3nt: TGTGCCAACAAAACGGTGGGGGGGCCCAAAAACATTCAGTACTTC
d_gene: -; abundance: -; v_gene: TRBV5-1; j_gene: TRBJ2-1; CDR3aa: CASSLSQGGGYNEQFF; CDR3nt: TGCGCCAGCAGCTTGTCTCAGGGAGGAGGGTACAATGAGCAGTTCTTC